What follows are 20 T cell receptor beta chains derived from one specimen sequenced in a study of chemoradiotherapy in HPV16-positive cancers. Repertoires were generated with immunoSEQ multiplex PCR, while TCRdb's copy carries only in-frame clones and drops some. The sample lists approximately 2,000 clones; about 90% were seen once. This specimen consisted of tumor tissue, obtained from a patient who underwent chemoradiotherapy. These receptors all come from a human donor with HPV-associated anogenital cancer.

The chain recombines TRBV10-3 with TRBJ2-2; 9 bases fit TRBD2. Trimming took 4 bases from V and 8 from J; bases not matched to a gene: 11. The CDR3 contains 16 residues. Germline assignment: CDR1 ENHRY and CDR2 SYGVKD. The CDR3 region is CAISGVASGASGELFF. In DNA, the CDR3 is TGTGCCATCAGTGGTGTCGCTAGCGGGGCCTCGGGGGAGCTGTTTTTT.

This chain links TRBV7-3 with TRBJ2-5; D is unresolved. This CDR3 comprises 13 residues. Trimming took off 5 bases at V and 5 bases at J, with 12 bases between the two ends. Germline V gene lookup returns CDR1 SGHTA and CDR2 FQGTGA. This CDR3 is CASSPGRLETQYF. CDR3 DNA: TGTGCCAGCAGCCCCGGCCGGTTGGAGACCCAGTACTTC.

The chain joins TRBV7-2 to TRBJ2-1, with TRBD2 identical over 8 bases. Germline values: CDR1 SGHTA, CDR2 FQGNSA. The CDR3 contains 13 residues. Trimming took 3 bases from V and 9 from J; bases not matched to a gene: 4. CDR3 loop: CASSLKRETEQFF. CDR3 coding DNA: TGTGCCAGCAGCTTGAAGCGGGAGACTGAGCAGTTCTTC.

The chain joins TRBV15 to TRBJ2-5; TRBD2 aligns across 7 bases. Germline loops: CDR1 LNHNV, CDR2 YYDKDF (reference sequence). The CDR3 contains 15 residues. V lost 0 bases, J lost 4 bases, and 5 bases stayed unmatched. In nucleotides, the CDR3 is TGTGCCACCAGCAGAGATCCTGGGGAGGGAGAGACCCAGTACTTC. Translation: CATSRDPGEGETQYF.

The sample holds one count of this clone. The chain has TRBV7-8 and TRBJ2-1; the D is unclear. V was shortened by 2 bases and J by 1 base, with 9 bases between the two germline ends. Germline CDR1 SGHVS, CDR2 FQNEAQ. This CDR3 has 15 amino acids. CDR3 sequence: CASSLLTQSYNEQFF. CDR3 bases: TGTGCCAGCAGCTTATTGACTCAGTCCTACAATGAGCAGTTCTTC.

CDR3 region: CASSVTSGRRADTQYF. CDR3 DNA: TGTGCCAGCAGCGTGACTAGCGGGAGGAGGGCAGATACGCAGTATTTT. This sequence joins TRBV9 and TRBJ2-3; 13 bases map to TRBD2. Germline loops: CDR1 SGDLS, CDR2 YYNGEE. V trimming: 2 bases; J trimming: 4 bases; junction bases outside the gene matches: 4. The CDR3 sequence is 16 residues long.

This clone appeared a single time. The chain uses TRBV19 and TRBJ1-4; no definite D call. Per the germline V gene, CDR1 is LNHDA and CDR2 is SQIVND (reference sequence). The CDR3 length is 15 residues. V shed 1 base and J shed 8 bases, with 14 bases lying between them. The CDR3 sequence is CASSIGNNRHEKLFF. CDR3 coding DNA: TGTGCCAGTAGTATAGGGAACAACCGTCACGAAAAACTGTTTTTT.

This chain connects TRBV7-2 to TRBJ1-1, with TRBD1 matching 7 bases. V lost 5 bases to trimming and J lost 1 base; unmatched junction nucleotides: 4. This CDR3 is built from 14 residues. The germline V gene encodes CDR1 SGHTA and CDR2 FQGNSA. CDR3 sequence reads: CASSRDSTNTEAFF. DNA for the CDR3: TGTGCCAGCAGCCGGGACAGCACGAACACTGAAGCTTTCTTT.

The V and J genes are TRBV30 and TRBJ1-2, with TRBD1 matching over 9 bases. The CDR3 runs to 12 residues. From germline, CDR1 is GTSNPN and CDR2 SVGIG (reference sequence). The V gene end was trimmed by 1 base and the J gene end by 8 bases; junction bases not matched to a gene: 2. CDR3 DNA sequence: TGTGCCTGGAGTGGACAGGGGGGCGGCTACACCTTC. This sequence encodes CAWSGQGGGYTF.

V and J are TRBV4-1 and TRBJ1-4; no clear D gene. The CDR3 totals 16 residues. V lost 1 base and J 4 bases, leaving 13 bases between the germline ends. CDR1 MGHRA and CDR2 YSYEKL come from the germline V gene. The CDR3, as DNA: TGCGCCAGCAGCCAAGGGTTAGGGATTCTTAATGAAAAACTGTTTTTT. Translating gives CASSQGLGILNEKLFF.

The rearrangement joins TRBV10-1 to TRBJ2-2; no reliable D call. V was pared by 6 bases and J by 0 bases, with 14 bases between. This CDR3 is built from 16 residues. Germline lookup yields CDR1 WNHNN and CDR2 SYGVQD (reference sequence). As DNA, the CDR3 is TGCGCCAGCAGCAGATACAGAGGATCGAACACCGGGGAGCTGTTTTTT. It codes for CASSRYRGSNTGELFF.

The J gene is TRBJ1-1, the V gene TRBV4-1; D gene ambiguous. Germline V gene sequence: CDR1 MGHRA, CDR2 YSYEKL. The CDR3 contains 15 residues. Trimming shortened V by 4 bases and J by 3 bases, and 15 bases separated the two germline ends. CDR3 nucleotides: TGCGCCAGCAGCCGTGAGGGAGGTAGGGACACTGAAGCTTTCTTT. This gives the protein CASSREGGRDTEAFF.

J is TRBJ2-1 and V is TRBV9; maybe TRBD1 (6 bases). CDR1 and CDR2 from the germline V gene are SGDLS and YYNGEE. This CDR3 has 16 amino acids. The V end lost 3 bases, the J end lost 3 bases, and 16 bases lay between the germline ends. CDR3 protein: CASSAMTGTSYNEQFF. DNA of the CDR3: TGTGCCAGCAGCGCAATGACAGGTACTAGCTACAATGAGCAGTTCTTC.

V gene TRBV10-1 combines with J gene TRBJ2-1, with TRBD2 matching 7 bases. Germline loops: CDR1 WNHNN, CDR2 SYGVQD (reference sequence). CDR3 size: 17 residues. Trimming at V came to 0 bases and at J to 6 bases, leaving 11 bases not matched to a gene. This chain's CDR3 is CASSESRWGSGGNEQFF. In DNA, the CDR3 is TGCGCCAGCAGTGAGTCGCGTTGGGGATCGGGGGGCAATGAGCAGTTCTTC.

This CDR3 is CASGNRGTDSGNTIYF. The CDR3 DNA reads as TGTGCCAGCGGTAACAGGGGTACGGACTCTGGAAACACCATATATTTT. The V gene is TRBV5-6, the J gene TRBJ1-3; 7 nucleotides agree with TRBD1. Germline CDR1 is SGHDT and CDR2 is YYEEEE. The CDR3 sequence is 16 residues long. J was trimmed by 0 bases and V by 7 bases; bases with no gene match: 10.

The rearrangement uses TRBV29-1 and TRBJ2-3; D unclear. The germline CDR1 and CDR2 sequences are SQVTM and ANQGSEA. The CDR3 is 12 residues long. V was trimmed by 8 bases and J by 0 bases, leaving 9 bases between them. The chain's CDR3 is CSLTTSTDTQYF. The CDR3 DNA sequence: TGCAGCCTAACTACCAGCACAGATACGCAGTATTTT.

The chain combines TRBV7-8 with TRBJ2-1, with 9 bases that match TRBD2. The CDR3 contains 14 residues. CDR1 and CDR2 from the germline V gene are SGHVS and FQNEAQ. V lost 6 bases to trimming and J lost 7 bases; unmatched junction nucleotides: 7. CDR3 DNA: TGTGCCAGCAGTCCTAGCGGGGTGGAGAATGAGCAGTTCTTC. Translation gives CASSPSGVENEQFF. Full variable domain (outside the CDR3, taken from reference TRBV7-8 and TRBJ2-1): GAGVSQSPRYKVAKRGQDVALRCDPISGHVSLFWYQQALGQGPEFLTYFQNEAQLDKSGLPSDRFFAERPEGSVSTLKIQRTQQEDSAVYLCASSPSGVENEQFFGPGTRLTVL.

The chain combines TRBV9 with TRBJ1-6; weak D call: TRBD1 (5 bases). CDR3 length: 17 amino acids. Germline-derived CDR1 and CDR2 are SGDLS and YYNGEE. The V gene lost 3 bases and the J gene lost 6 bases, with 19 bases spanning the gap. CDR3 region: CASSAEGRGTGNSPLHF. The CDR3 coding sequence is TGTGCCAGCAGCGCCGAGGGACGCGGAACTGGTAATTCACCCCTCCACTTT.

The chain recombines TRBV10-3 with TRBJ1-2; possibly TRBD1 for D (5 bases). The CDR3 runs to 13 residues. V lost 4 bases to trimming and J lost 9 bases, with 15 bases between them. CDR1 and CDR2 from the germline V gene are ENHRY and SYGVKD. Here the CDR3 DNA reads TGTGCCATCAGTGGGGCAGAGTCGGGGCGCTACACCTTC. It is translated as CAISGAESGRYTF.

This chain joins TRBV7-8 and TRBJ1-1; 12 bases line up with TRBD1. The CDR3 extends over 18 amino acids. CDR1 is SGHVS and CDR2 is FQNEAQ in the germline V gene. With V trimmed by 6 bases and J by 2 bases, 13 bases remained unmatched. CDR3 sequence: CASREPGQGAAFNTEAFF. The CDR3 region has the DNA TGTGCCAGCAGGGAACCGGGACAGGGGGCTGCATTTAACACTGAAGCTTTCTTT.